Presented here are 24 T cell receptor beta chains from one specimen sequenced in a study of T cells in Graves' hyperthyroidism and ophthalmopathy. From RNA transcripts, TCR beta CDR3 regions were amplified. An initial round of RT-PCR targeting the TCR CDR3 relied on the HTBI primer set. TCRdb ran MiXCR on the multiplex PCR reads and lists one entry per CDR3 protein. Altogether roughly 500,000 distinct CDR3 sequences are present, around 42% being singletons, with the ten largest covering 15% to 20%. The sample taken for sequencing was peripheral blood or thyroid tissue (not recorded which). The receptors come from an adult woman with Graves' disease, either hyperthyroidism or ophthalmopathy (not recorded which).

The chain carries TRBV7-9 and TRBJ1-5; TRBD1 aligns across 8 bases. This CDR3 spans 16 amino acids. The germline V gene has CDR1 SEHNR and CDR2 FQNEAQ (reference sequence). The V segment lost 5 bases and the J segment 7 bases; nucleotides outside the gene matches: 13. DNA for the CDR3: TGTGCCAGCAGCCCCCCTGGGGGACAGGAGGGCCAGCCCCAGCATTTT. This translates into CASSPPGGQEGQPQHF.

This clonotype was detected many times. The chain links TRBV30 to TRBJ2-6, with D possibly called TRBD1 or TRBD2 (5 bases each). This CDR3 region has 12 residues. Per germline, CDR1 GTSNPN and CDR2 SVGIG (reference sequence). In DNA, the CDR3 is TGTGCTGGGACCTCTGGGGCCAACGTCCTGACTTTC. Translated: CAGTSGANVLTF.

The CDR3 loop is CATSYTQSSYEQYF. DNA of the CDR3: TGTGCCACCAGCTATACACAGAGCTCCTACGAGCAGTACTTC. V gene TRBV15 combines with J gene TRBJ2-7; D not resolved. The V end was cut by 5 bases, the J end by 0 bases, with 11 bases between. This CDR3 comprises 14 residues. Per germline, CDR1 LNHNV and CDR2 YYDKDF (reference sequence).

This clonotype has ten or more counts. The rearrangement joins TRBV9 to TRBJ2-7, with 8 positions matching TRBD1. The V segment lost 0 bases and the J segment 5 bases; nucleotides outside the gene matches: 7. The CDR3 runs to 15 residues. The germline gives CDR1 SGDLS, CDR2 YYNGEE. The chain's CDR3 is CASSVATDRVHEQYF. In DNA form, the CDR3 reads TGTGCCAGCAGCGTAGCCACGGACAGGGTCCACGAGCAGTACTTC.

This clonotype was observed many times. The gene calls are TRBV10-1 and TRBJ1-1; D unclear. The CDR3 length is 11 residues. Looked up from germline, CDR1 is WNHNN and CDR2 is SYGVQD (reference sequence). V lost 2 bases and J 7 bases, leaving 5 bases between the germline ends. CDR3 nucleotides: TGCGCCAGCAGTGAGGGGAATGAAGCTTTCTTT. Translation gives CASSEGNEAFF.

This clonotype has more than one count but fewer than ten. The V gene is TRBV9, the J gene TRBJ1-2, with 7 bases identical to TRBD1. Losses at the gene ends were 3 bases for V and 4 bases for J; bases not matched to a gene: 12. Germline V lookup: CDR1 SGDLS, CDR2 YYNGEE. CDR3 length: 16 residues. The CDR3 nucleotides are TGTGCCAGCAGCGCTAGAGTGGGGGGACAGCTCTATGGCTACACCTTC. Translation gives CASSARVGGQLYGYTF.

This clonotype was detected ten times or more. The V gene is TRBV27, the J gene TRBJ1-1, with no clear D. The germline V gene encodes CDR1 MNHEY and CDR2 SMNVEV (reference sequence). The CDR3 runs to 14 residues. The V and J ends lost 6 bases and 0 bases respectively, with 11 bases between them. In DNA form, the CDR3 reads TGTGCCAGCAGAAGTTTGGGAGTGAACACTGAAGCTTTCTTT. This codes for CASRSLGVNTEAFF.

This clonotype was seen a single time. The CDR3 loop reads CASTMGAGNTEAFF. The CDR3, as DNA: TGTGCCAGCACCATGGGGGCAGGGAACACTGAAGCTTTCTTT. The rearrangement uses TRBV12-3 or TRBV12-4 and TRBJ1-1, with a tentative D call TRBD1 (6 bases). The V end was cut by 7 bases, the J end by 1 base, with 13 bases between. This CDR3 spans 14 amino acids.

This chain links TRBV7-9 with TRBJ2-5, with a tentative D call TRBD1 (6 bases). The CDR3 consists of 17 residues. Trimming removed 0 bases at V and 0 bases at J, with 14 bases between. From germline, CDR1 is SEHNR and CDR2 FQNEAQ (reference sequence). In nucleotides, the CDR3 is TGTGCCAGCAGCTTAGCGTACCGGACAGCCAACCAAGAGACCCAGTACTTC. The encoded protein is CASSLAYRTANQETQYF.

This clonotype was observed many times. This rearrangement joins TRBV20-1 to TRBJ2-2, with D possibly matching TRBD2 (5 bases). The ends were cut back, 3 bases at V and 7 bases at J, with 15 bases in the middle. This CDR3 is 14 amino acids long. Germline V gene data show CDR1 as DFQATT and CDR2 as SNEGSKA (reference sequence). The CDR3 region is CSASLRNEGGELFF. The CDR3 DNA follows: TGCAGTGCTAGTCTTCGGAATGAGGGCGGGGAGCTGTTTTTT.

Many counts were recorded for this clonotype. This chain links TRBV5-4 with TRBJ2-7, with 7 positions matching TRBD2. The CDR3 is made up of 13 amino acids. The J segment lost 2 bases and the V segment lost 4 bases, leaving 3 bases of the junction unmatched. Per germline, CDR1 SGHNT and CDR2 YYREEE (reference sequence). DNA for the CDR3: TGTGCCAGCAGCCGGGACTACCCCTACGAGCAGTACTTC. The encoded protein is CASSRDYPYEQYF.

The CDR3 sequence is CASGPFETSGQRQYF. DNA for the CDR3: TGTGCCAGCGGTCCCTTCGAGACTAGCGGGCAACGGCAGTACTTC. The chain links TRBV2 to TRBJ2-7; 10 bases match TRBD2. V shed 8 bases and J 9 bases; nucleotides not matched to a gene: 16. CDR1 SNHLY and CDR2 FYNNEI come from the germline V gene. The CDR3 is 15 amino acids.

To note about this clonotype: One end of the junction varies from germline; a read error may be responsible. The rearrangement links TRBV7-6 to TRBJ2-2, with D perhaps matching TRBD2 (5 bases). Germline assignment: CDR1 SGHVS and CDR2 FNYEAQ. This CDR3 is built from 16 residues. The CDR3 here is CASSYGRVENTGKLFF. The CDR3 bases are TGTGCCAGCAGCTACGGACGCGTCGAGAACACCGGGAAGCTGTTTTTT.

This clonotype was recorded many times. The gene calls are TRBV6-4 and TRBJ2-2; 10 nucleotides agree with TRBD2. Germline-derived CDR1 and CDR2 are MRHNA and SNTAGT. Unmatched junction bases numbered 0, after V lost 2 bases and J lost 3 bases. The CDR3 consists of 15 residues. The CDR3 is CASSDTSGDTGELFF. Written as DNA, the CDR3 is TGTGCCAGCAGTGACACTAGCGGGGACACCGGGGAGCTGTTTTTT.

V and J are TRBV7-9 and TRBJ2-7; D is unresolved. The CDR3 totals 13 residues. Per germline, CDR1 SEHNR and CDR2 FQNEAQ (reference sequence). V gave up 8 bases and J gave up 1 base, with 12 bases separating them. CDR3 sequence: CASSPTQSYEQYF. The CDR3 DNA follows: TGTGCCAGCTCACCGACACAGTCCTACGAGCAGTACTTC.

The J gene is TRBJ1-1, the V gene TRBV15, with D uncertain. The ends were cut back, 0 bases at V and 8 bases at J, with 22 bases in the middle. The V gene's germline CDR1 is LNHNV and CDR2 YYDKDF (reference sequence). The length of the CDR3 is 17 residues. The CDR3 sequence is CATSRDQLTGATYEAFF. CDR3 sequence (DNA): TGTGCCACCAGCAGAGATCAATTGACGGGAGCAACATACGAAGCTTTCTTT.

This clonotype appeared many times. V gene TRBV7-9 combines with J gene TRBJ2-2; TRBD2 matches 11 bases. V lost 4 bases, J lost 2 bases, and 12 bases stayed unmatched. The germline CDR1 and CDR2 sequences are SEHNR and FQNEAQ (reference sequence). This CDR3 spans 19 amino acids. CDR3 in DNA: TGTGCCAGCAGCTCAAGGGACCTAGCGGGAGGTTATAACACCGGGGAGCTGTTTTTT. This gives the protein CASSSRDLAGGYNTGELFF.

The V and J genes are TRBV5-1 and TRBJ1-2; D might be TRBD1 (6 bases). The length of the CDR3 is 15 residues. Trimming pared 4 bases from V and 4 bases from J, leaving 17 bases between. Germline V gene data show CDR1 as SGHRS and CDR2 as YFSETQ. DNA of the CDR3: TGCGCCAGCAGCCTGGGGGCTGCCGGATCCTATGGCTACACCTTC. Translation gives CASSLGAAGSYGYTF.

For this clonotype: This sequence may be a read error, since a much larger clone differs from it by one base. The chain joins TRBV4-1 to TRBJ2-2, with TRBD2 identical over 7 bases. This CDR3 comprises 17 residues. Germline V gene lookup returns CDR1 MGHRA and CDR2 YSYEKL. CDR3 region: CASSQESSGENTGEPFF. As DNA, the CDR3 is TGCGCCAGCAGCCAAGAATCGAGCGGGGAGAACACCGGGGAGCCGTTTTTT.

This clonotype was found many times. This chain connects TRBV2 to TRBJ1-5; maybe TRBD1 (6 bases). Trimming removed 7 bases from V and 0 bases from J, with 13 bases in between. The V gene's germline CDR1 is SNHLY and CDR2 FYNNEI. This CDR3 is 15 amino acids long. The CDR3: CASTEDSNSNQPQHF. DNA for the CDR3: TGTGCCAGCACCGAGGACAGCAATAGCAATCAGCCCCAGCATTTT.

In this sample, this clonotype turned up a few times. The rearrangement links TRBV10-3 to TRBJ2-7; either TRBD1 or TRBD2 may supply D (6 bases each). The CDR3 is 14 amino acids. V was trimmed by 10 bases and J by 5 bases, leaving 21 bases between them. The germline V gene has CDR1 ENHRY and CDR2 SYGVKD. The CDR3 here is CASRDGGPADEQYF. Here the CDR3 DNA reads TGTGCCAGCAGAGATGGGGGGCCGGCCGACGAGCAGTACTTC.

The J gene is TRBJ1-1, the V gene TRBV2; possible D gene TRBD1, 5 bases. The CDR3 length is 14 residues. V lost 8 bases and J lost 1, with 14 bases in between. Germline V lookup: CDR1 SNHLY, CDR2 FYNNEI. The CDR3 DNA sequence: TGTGCCAGCGGCAGGGAAATTGAGAACACTGAAGCTTTCTTT. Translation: CASGREIENTEAFF.

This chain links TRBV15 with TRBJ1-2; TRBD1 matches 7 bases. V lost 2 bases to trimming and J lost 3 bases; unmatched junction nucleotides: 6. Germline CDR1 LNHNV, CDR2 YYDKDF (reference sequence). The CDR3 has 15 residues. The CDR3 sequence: CATSRTGQKDYGYTF. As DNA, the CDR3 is TGTGCCACCAGCAGAACGGGACAGAAAGACTATGGCTACACCTTC.

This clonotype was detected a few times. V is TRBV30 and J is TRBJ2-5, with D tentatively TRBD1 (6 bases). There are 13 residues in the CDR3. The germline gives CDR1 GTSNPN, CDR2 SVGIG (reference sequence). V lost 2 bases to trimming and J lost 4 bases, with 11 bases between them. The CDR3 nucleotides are TGTGCCTGGAGTTACAGGGCCGGAGAGACCCAGTACTTC. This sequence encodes CAWSYRAGETQYF.